The 9 T cell receptor beta chains below were found in one sample sequenced in a study of T-cell memory formation after mild COVID-19. TCRdb ran MiXCR on the 5' RACE reads and lists one entry per CDR3 protein. Here the sample spans 450,000 to 700,000 distinct CDR3 sequences, approximately 19% being singletons. The sample taken for sequencing was PBMCs or a T cell subset sorted from them (not recorded which). Every receptor here comes from an adult woman who had mild COVID-19 (a few samples of this study predate the infection). Cell type and time point are not known.

This clonotype appeared a few times. The chain has TRBV7-9 and TRBJ1-4; D gene uncertain. CDR1 and CDR2 from the germline V gene are SEHNR and FQNEAQ (reference sequence). The CDR3 covers 14 residues. V was shortened by 6 bases and J by 2 bases, with 10 bases between the two germline ends. CDR3 DNA: TGTGCCAGCAGTTTACACGGGACTAATGAAAAACTGTTTTTT. Its translation: CASSLHGTNEKLFF.

V is TRBV6-2 or TRBV6-3 and J is TRBJ2-2; D is unresolved. Trimming pared 8 bases from V and 2 bases from J, leaving 9 bases between. This CDR3 has 13 amino acids. In germline, CDR1 is MNHEY, CDR2 SVGEGT. The CDR3 spells CASCGGNTGELFF. As DNA, the CDR3 is TGTGCCAGCTGTGGTGGTAACACCGGGGAGCTGTTTTTT.

This clonotype was seen a few times. The rearrangement uses TRBV9 and TRBJ2-6; D is unclear. In germline, CDR1 is SGDLS, CDR2 YYNGEE. V was clipped by 4 bases and J by 2 bases, with 10 bases between them. The CDR3 is 15 amino acids. Written as DNA, the CDR3 is TGTGCCAGCAGCATACTCACGGCTGGGGCCAACGTCCTGACTTTC. Translation gives CASSILTAGANVLTF. The whole variable domain, filled in from reference TRBV9 and TRBJ2-6, reads DSGVTQTPKHLITATGQRVTLRCSPRSGDLSVYWYQQSLDQGLQFLIQYYNGEERAKGNILERFSAQQFPDLHSELNLSSLELGDSALYFCASSILTAGANVLTFGAGSRLTVL.

This clonotype was counted a few times. The chain's CDR3 is CASSLGTDIYEQYF. CDR3 nucleotides: TGTGCCAGCAGCTTAGGGACAGATATTTACGAGCAGTACTTC. V and J are TRBV7-6 and TRBJ2-7, with D possibly being TRBD1 (6 bases). V was shortened by 1 base and J by 4 bases, with 11 bases between the two germline ends. Germline V gene lookup returns CDR1 SGHVS and CDR2 FNYEAQ. This CDR3 is 14 amino acids long.

This clonotype was seen repeatedly, ten times or more. This chain links TRBV7-9 with TRBJ2-7, with D unresolved. The length of the CDR3 is 13 residues. CDR1 is SEHNR and CDR2 is FQNEAQ in the germline V gene (reference sequence). Trimming shortened V by 4 bases and J by 4 bases, and 11 bases separated the two germline ends. The CDR3 coding sequence is TGTGCCAGCAGCTGGGCTAACGTTTACGAGCAGTACTTC. Its protein product is CASSWANVYEQYF.

This clonotype was seen only a few times. V is TRBV7-8 and J is TRBJ1-2; no clear D gene. Germline V gene lookup returns CDR1 SGHVS and CDR2 FQNEAQ. This CDR3 is built from 14 residues. Trimming left V 5 bases short and J 5 bases short, with 15 bases between. CDR3 sequence reads: CASSQLFTGYGYTF. CDR3 in DNA: TGTGCCAGCAGCCAATTATTTACGGGTTATGGCTACACCTTC.

The chain combines TRBV20-1 with TRBJ1-2, with D possibly matching TRBD1 (5 bases). V was cut by 0 bases and J by 0 bases, with 14 bases left in between. Germline CDR1 reads DFQATT; CDR2 reads SNEGSKA (reference sequence). The CDR3 is 16 amino acids. The CDR3 DNA sequence: TGCAGTGCTAGAGATGCGGGCAGGGACGCTAACTATGGCTACACCTTC. Translated, it gives CSARDAGRDANYGYTF.

This clonotype was counted a few times. V gene TRBV12-3 or TRBV12-4 combines with J gene TRBJ2-7; no clear D. The length of the CDR3 is 14 residues. V lost 2 bases and J 0 bases, leaving 8 bases between the germline ends. In DNA, the CDR3 is TGTGCCAGCAGTTTAAACCCCTACTCCTACGAGCAGTACTTC. Its protein product is CASSLNPYSYEQYF.

In this sample, this clonotype turned up a few times. V usage is TRBV6-5 and J usage is TRBJ2-7, with D perhaps TRBD1 (7 bases). The CDR3 is made up of 15 amino acids. Trimming stripped 4 bases from V and 6 bases from J, with 19 bases between. Per germline, CDR1 MNHEY and CDR2 SVGAGI. The CDR3 bases are TGTGCCAGCAGTTCGTACAGGGGAATTAGCGGCGAGCAGTACTTC. As protein: CASSSYRGISGEQYF.